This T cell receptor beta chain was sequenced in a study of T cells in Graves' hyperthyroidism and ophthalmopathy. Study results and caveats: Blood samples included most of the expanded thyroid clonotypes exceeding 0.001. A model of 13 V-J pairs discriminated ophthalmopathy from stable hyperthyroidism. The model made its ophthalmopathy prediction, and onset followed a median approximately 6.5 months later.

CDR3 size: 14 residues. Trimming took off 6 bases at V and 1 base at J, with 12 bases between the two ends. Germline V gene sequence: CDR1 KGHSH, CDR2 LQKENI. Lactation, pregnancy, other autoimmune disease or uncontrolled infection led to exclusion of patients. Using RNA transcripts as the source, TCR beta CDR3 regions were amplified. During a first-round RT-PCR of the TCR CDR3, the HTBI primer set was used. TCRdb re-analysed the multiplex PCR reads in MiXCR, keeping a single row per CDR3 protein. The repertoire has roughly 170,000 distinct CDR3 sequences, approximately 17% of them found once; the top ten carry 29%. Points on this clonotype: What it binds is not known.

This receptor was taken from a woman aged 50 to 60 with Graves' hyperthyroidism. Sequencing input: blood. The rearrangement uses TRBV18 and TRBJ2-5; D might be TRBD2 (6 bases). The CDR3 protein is CASSPQGLQETQYF. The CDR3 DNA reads TGTGCCAGCTCTCCCCAGGGACTCCAAGAGACCCAGTACTTC. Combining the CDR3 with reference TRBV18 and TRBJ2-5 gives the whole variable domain NAGVMQNPRHLVRRRGQEARLRCSPMKGHSHVYWYRQLPEEGLKFMVYLQKENIIDESGMPKERFSAEFPKEGPSILRIQQVVRGDSAAYFCASSPQGLQETQYFGPGTRLLVL.